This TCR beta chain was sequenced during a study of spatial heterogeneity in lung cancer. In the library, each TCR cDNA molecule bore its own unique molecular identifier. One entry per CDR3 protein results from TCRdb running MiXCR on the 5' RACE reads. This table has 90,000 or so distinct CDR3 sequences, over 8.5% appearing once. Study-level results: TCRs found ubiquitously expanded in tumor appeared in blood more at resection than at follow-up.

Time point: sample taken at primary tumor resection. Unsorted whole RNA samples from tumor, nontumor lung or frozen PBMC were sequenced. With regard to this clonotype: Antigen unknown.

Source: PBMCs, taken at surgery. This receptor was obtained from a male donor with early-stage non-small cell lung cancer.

This CDR3 reads CASSFPYTEAFF. The CDR3 coding sequence is TGTGCCAGCAGCTTCCCATACACTGAAGCTTTCTTT. The chain couples TRBV12-3 or TRBV12-4 to TRBJ1-1; D is ambiguous. V was clipped by 6 bases and J by 3 bases, with 8 bases between them. The length of the CDR3 is 12 residues.